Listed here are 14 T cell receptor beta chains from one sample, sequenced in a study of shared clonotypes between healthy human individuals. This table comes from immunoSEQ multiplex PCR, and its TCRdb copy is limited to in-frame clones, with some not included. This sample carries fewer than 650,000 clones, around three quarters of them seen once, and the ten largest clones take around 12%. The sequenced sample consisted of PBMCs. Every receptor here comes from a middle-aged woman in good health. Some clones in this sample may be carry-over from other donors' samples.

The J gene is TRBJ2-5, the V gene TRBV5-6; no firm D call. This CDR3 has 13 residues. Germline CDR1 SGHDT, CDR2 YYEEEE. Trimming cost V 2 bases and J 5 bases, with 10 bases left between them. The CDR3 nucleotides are TGTGCCAGCAGCTTTTCCGAGAGGGAGACCCAGTACTTC. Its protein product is CASSFSERETQYF.

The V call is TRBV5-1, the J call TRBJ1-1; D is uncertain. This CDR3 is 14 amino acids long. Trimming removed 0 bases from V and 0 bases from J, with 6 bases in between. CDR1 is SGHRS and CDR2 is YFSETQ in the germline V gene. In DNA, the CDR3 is TGCGCCAGCAGCTTGGGCGAGATGAACACTGAAGCTTTCTTT. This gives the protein CASSLGEMNTEAFF.

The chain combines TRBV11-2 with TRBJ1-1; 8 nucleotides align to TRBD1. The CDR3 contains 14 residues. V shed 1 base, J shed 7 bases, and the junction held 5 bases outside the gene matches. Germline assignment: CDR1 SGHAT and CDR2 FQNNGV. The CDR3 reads CASSLVTGDGEAFF. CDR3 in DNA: TGTGCCAGCAGCTTAGTGACAGGGGATGGTGAAGCTTTCTTT.

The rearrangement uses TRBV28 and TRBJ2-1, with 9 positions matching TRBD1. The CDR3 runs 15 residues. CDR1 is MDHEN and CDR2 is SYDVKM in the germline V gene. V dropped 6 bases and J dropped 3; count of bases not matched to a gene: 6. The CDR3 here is CASSMGQGDYNEQFF. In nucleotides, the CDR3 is TGTGCCAGCAGCATGGGACAGGGTGACTACAATGAGCAGTTCTTC.

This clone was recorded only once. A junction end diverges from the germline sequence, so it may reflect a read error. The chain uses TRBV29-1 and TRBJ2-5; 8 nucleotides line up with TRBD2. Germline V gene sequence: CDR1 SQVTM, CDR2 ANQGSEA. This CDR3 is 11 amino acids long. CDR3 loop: CSVDRGGVSDF. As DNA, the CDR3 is TGCAGCGTTGACCGGGGGGGCGTTTCGGACTTC.

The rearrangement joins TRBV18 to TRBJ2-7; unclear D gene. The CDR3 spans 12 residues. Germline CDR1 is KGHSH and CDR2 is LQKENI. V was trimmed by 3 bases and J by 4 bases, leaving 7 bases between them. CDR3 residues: CASSPDLYEQYF. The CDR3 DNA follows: TGTGCCAGCTCACCTGACCTTTACGAGCAGTACTTC. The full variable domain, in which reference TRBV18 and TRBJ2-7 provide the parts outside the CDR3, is NAGVMQNPRHLVRRRGQEARLRCSPMKGHSHVYWYRQLPEEGLKFMVYLQKENIIDESGMPKERFSAEFPKEGPSILRIQQVVRGDSAAYFCASSPDLYEQYFGPGTRLTVT.

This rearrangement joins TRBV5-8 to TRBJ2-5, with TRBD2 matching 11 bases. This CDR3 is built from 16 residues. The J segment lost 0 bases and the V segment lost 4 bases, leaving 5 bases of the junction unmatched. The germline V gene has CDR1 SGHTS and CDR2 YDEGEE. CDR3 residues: CASSEGTSGDQETQYF. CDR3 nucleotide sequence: TGTGCCAGCAGCGAGGGGACTAGCGGAGACCAAGAGACCCAGTACTTC.

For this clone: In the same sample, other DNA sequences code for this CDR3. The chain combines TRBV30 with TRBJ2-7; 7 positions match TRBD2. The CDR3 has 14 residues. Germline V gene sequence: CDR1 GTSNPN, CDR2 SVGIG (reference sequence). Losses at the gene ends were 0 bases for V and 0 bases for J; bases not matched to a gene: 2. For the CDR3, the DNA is TGTGCCTGGAGTGTCGGCGGGAGCTCCTACGAGCAGTACTTC. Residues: CAWSVGGSSYEQYF.

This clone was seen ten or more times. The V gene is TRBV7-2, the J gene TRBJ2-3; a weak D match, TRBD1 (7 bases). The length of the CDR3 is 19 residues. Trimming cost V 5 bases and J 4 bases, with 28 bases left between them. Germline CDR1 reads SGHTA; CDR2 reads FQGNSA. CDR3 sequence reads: CASSPRGGSGRGSPDTQYF. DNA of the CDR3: TGTGCCAGCAGCCCCCGAGGGGGTAGCGGCAGGGGGTCCCCAGATACGCAGTATTTT.

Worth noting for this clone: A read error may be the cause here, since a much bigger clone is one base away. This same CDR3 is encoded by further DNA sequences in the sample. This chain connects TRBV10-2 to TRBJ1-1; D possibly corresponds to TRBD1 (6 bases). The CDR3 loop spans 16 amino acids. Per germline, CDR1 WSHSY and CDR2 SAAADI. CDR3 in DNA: TGCGCCAGCATTCGAAACGACGGGGGGCGAGGCACTGAAGCCTTCTTT. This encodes CASIRNDGGRGTEAFF.

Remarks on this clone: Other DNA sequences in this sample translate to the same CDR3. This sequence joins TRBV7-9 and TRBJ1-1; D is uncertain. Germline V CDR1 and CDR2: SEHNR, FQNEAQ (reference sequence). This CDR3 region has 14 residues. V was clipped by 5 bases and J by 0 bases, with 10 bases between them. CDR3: CASSLRTMNTEAFF. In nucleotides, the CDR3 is TGTGCCAGCAGCCTGAGGACCATGAACACTGAAGCTTTCTTT.

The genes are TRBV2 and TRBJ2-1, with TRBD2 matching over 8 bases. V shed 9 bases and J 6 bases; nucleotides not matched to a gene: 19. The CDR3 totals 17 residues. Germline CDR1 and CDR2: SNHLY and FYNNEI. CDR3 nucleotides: TGTGCCAGGACCCCCCTGCTACCGGGAGGGAAGGCCAATGAGCAGTTCTTC. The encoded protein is CARTPLLPGGKANEQFF.

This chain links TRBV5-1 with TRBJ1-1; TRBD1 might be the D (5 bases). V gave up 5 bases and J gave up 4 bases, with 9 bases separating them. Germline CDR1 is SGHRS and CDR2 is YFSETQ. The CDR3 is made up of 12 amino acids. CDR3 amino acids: CASRWGTTEAFF. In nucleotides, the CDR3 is TGCGCCAGCAGGTGGGGGACCACTGAAGCTTTCTTT.

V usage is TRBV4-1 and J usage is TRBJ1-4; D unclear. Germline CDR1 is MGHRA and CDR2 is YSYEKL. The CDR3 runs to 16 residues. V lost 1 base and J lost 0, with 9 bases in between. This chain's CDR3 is CASSQVQTATNEKLFF. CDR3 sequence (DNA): TGCGCCAGCAGCCAAGTCCAGACGGCAACTAATGAAAAACTGTTTTTT.